The sequence of this T cell receptor (beta chain) was determined in a study of shared clonotypes between healthy human individuals. The repertoire was sequenced with immunoSEQ multiplex PCR; TCRdb's copy has only in-frame clones and lacks some. The table lists 730,000 or so clones, more than 70% of them singletons. Germline CDR1 is LGHNA and CDR2 is YNFKEQ. With 0 bases clipped from V and 1 base from J, the junction kept 7 bases outside the gene matches. CDR3 length: 18 amino acids. The receptor was isolated from a woman aged 25-40 years in good health. The chain employs TRBV4-2 and TRBJ2-2, with TRBD2 identical over 8 bases. The sequencing sample was made of memory CD4+ T cells sorted from blood. The subset: CD45RA-negative fraction. The CDR3 nucleotides are TGTGCCAGCAGCCAAGATCGGTCGGGACTAGGGAACACCGGGGAGCTGTTTTTT. Its translation is CASSQDRSGLGNTGELFF.